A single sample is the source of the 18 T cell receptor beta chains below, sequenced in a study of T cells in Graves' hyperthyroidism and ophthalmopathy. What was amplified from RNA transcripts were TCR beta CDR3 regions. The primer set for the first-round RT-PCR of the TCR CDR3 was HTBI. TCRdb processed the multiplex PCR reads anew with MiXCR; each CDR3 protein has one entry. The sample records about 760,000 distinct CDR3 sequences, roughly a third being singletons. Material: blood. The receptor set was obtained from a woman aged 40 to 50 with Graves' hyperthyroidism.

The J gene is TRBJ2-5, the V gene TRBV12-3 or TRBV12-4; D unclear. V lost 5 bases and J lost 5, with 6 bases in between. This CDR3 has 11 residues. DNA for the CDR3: TGTGCCAGCAGTGTTGTGGAGACCCAGTACTTC. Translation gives CASSVVETQYF.

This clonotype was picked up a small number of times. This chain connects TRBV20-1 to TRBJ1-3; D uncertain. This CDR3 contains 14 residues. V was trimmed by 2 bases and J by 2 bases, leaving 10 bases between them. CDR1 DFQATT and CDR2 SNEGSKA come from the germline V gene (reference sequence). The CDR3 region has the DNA TGCAGTGCTAGACGCCTCGGGACTGGAAACACCATATATTTT. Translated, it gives CSARRLGTGNTIYF.

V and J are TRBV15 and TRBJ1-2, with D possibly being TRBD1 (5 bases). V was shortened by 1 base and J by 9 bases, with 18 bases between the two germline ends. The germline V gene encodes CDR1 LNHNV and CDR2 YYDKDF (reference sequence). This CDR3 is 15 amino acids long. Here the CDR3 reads CATSRAEPGGERYTF. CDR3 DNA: TGTGCCACCAGCAGAGCGGAACCGGGGGGAGAGCGCTACACCTTC.

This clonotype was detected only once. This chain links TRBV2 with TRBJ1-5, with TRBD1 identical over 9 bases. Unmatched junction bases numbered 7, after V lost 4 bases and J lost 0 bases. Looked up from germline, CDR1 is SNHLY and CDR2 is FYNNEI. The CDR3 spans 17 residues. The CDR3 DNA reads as TGTGCCAGCAGTGGCCTCGGGACAGGGATTAGCAATCAGCCCCAGCATTTT. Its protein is CASSGLGTGISNQPQHF.

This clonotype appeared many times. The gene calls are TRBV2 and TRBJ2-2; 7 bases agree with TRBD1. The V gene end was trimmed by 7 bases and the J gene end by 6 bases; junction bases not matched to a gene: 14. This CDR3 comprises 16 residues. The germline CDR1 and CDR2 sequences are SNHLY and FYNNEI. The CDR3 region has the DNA TGTGCCAGCACGTATTCCTGGGACAGTAAGGCCGGGGAGCTGTTTTTT. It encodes CASTYSWDSKAGELFF.

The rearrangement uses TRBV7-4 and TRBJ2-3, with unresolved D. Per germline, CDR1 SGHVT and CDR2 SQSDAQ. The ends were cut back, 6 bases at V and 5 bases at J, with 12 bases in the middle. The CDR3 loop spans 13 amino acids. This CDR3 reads CASSWAQRDTQYF. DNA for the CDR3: TGTGCCAGCAGTTGGGCCCAGCGAGATACGCAGTATTTT. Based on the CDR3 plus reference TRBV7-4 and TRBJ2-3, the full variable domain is GAGVSQSPRYKVAKRGRDVALRCDSISGHVTLYWYRQTLGQGSEVLTYSQSDAQRDKSGRPSGRFSAERPERSVSTLKIQRTEQGDSAVYLCASSWAQRDTQYFGPGTRLTVL.

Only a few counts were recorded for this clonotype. The CDR3 nucleotides are TGTGCCAGCAGCTTCTTAAGCGGTACGAACACCGGGGAGCTGTTTTTT. Its protein is CASSFLSGTNTGELFF. The J gene is TRBJ2-2, the V gene TRBV7-3; the D gene is possibly TRBD2 (5 bases). CDR3 length equals 16 residues. Germline V gene lookup returns CDR1 SGHTA and CDR2 FQGTGA. The V end was cut by 3 bases, the J end by 0 bases, with 11 bases between. Using reference TRBV7-3 and TRBJ2-2 for the parts outside the CDR3, the full variable domain is GAGVSQTPSNKVTEKGKYVELRCDPISGHTALYWYRQSLGQGPEFLIYFQGTGAADDSGLPNDRFFAVRPEGSVSTLKIQRTERGDSAVYLCASSFLSGTNTGELFFGEGSRLTVL.

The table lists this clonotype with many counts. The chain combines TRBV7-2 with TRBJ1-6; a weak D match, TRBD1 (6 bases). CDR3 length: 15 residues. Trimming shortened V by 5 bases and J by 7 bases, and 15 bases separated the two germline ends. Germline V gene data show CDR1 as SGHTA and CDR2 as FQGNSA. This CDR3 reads CASSPRDTGNSPLHF. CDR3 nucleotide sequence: TGTGCCAGCAGCCCCCGGGACACTGGGAATTCACCCCTCCACTTT.

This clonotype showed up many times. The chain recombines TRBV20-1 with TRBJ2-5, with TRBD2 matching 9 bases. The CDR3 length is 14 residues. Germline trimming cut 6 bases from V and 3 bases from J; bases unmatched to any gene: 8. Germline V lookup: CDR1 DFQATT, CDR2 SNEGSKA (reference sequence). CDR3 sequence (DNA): TGCAGTGCCCAGCTAGCGGGATGGGAAGAGACCCAGTACTTC. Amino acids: CSAQLAGWEETQYF.

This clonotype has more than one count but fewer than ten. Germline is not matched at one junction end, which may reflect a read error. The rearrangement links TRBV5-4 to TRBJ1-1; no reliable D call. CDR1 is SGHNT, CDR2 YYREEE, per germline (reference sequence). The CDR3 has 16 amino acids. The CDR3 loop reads CASSQVPGILCDGAFF. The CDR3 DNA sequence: TGCGCCAGCAGCCAAGTCCCCGGTATCCTGTGCGACGGGGCTTTCTTT.

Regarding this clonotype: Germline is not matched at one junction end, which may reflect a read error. Here the CDR3 reads CAGSQGPSSPHYGYTF. CDR3 nucleotide sequence: TGTGCCGGCAGCCAGGGACCTTCTAGTCCCCACTATGGCTACACCTTC. The chain employs TRBV7-2 and TRBJ1-2, with D possibly TRBD1 on 5 matching bases. Germline-derived CDR1 and CDR2 are SGHTA and FQGNSA. The length of the CDR3 is 16 residues.

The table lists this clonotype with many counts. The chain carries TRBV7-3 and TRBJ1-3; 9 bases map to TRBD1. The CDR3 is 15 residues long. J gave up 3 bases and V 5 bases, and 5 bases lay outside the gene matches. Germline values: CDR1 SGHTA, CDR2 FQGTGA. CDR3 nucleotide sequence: TGTGCCAGCAGCCCGACAGGGGGTTATGGAAACACCATATATTTT. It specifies CASSPTGGYGNTIYF.

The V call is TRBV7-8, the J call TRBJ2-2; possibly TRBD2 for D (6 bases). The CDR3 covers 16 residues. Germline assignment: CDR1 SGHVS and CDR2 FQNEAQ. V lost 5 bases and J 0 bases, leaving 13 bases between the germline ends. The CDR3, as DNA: TGTGCCAGCAGCGCGGGGACGTACGCGAACACCGGGGAGCTGTTTTTT. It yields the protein CASSAGTYANTGELFF. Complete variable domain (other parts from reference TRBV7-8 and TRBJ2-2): GAGVSQSPRYKVAKRGQDVALRCDPISGHVSLFWYQQALGQGPEFLTYFQNEAQLDKSGLPSDRFFAERPEGSVSTLKIQRTQQEDSAVYLCASSAGTYANTGELFFGEGSRLTVL.

The CDR3 spells CSARDWGRQGYEKLFF. The CDR3 nucleotides read TGCAGTGCTAGAGATTGGGGTCGACAGGGGTATGAAAAACTGTTTTTT. This rearrangement joins TRBV20-1 to TRBJ1-4; 8 bases line up with TRBD1. The CDR3 extends over 16 amino acids. Trimming removed 0 bases from V and 6 bases from J; junction bases left unmatched: 9. Germline CDR1 reads DFQATT; CDR2 reads SNEGSKA (reference sequence).

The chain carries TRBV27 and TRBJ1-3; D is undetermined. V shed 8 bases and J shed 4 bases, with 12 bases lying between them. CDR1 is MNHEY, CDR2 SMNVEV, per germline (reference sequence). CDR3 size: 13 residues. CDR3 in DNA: TGTGCCAGCTCTCGTGGCAGGGGAAACACCATATATTTT. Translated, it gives CASSRGRGNTIYF.

CDR3 amino acids: CAISARGGELFF. CDR3 bases: TGTGCCATCAGCGCCAGGGGTGGGGAGCTGTTTTTT. The chain joins TRBV10-3 to TRBJ2-2; D possibly corresponds to TRBD1 (6 bases). Germline lookup yields CDR1 ENHRY and CDR2 SYGVKD. The V and J ends lost 6 bases and 8 bases respectively, with 10 bases between them. This CDR3 has 12 amino acids.

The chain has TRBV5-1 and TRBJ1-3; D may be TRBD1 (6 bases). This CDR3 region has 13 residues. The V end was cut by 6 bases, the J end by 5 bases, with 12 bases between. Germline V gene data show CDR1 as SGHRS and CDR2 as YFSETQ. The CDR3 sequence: CASKGDNRNTIYF. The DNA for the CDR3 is TGCGCCAGCAAGGGGGACAACAGAAACACCATATATTTT.

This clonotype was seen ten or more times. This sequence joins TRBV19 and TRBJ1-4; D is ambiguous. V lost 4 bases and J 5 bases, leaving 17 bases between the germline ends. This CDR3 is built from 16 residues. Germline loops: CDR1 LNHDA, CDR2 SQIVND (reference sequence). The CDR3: CASSTGRSMGNEKLFF. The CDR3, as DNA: TGTGCCAGTAGTACTGGGAGGAGCATGGGAAATGAAAAACTGTTTTTT. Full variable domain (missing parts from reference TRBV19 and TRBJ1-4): DGGITQSPKYLFRKEGQNVTLSCEQNLNHDAMYWYRQDPGQGLRLIYYSQIVNDFQKGDIAEGYSVSREKKESFPLTVTSAQKNPTAFYLCASSTGRSMGNEKLFFGSGTQLSVL.